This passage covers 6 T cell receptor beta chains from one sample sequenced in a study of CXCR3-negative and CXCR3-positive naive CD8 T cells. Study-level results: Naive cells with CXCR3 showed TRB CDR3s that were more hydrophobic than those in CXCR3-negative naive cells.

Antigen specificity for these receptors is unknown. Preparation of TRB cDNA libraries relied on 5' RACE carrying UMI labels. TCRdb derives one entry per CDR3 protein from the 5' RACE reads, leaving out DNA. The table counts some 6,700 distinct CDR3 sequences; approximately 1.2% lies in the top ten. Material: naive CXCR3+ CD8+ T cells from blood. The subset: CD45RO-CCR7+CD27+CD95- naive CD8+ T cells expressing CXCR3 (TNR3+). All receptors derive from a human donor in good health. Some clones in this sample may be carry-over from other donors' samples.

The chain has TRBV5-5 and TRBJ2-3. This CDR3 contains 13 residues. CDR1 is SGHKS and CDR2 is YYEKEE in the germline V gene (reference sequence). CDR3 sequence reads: CASSLDMRDTQYF.

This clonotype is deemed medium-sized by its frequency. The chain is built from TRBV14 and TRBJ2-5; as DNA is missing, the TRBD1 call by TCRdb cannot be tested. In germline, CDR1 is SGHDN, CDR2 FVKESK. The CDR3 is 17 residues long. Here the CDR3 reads CASSQDARTSYAETQYF.

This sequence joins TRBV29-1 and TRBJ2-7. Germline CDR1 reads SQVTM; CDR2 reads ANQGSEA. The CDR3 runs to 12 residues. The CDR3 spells CSPFGEKYEQYF.

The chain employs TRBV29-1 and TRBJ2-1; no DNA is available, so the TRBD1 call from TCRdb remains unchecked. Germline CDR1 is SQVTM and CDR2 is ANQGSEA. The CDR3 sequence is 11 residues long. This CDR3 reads CSVEGENEQFF.

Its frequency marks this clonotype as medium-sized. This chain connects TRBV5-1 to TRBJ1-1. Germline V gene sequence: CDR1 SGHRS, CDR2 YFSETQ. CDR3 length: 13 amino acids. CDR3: CASSLAGSTEAFF.

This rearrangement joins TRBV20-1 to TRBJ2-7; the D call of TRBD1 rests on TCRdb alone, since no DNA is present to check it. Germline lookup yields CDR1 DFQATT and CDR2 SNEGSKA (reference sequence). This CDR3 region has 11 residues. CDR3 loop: CSALQGYEQYF.